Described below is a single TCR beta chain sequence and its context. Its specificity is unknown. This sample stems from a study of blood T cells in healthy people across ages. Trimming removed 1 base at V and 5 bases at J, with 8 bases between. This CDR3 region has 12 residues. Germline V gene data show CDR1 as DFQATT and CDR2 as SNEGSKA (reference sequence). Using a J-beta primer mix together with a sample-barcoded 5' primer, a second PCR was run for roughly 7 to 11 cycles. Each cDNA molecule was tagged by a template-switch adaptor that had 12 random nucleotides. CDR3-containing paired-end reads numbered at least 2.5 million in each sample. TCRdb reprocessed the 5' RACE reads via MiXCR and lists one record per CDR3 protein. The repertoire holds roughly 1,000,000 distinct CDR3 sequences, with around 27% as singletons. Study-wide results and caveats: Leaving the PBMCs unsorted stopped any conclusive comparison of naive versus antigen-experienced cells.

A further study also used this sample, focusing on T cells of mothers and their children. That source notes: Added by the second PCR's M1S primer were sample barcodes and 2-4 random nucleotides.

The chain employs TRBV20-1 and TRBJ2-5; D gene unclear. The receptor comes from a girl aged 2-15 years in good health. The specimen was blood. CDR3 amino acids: CSARGVEETQYF. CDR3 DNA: TGCAGTGCTAGAGGCGTTGAGGAGACCCAGTACTTC.